The present T cell receptor (beta chain) was sequenced within a study of cytomegalovirus exposure and HLA in healthy donors. General study points: On later analysis, the bulk of CMV-associated TCR beta chains appeared to be HLA-restricted.

The PCR ran on 60 Vbeta and 13 Jbeta primers. Profiling relied on immunoSEQ multiplex PCR, and the TCRdb table lists in-frame clones only, not all of them. The repertoire has approximately 100,000 clones, 77% of them found once; the top ten carry over 9.5%. The germline CDR1 and CDR2 sequences are SGHNT and YENEEA. The CDR3 sequence is 13 residues long. Trimming took off 1 base at V and 5 bases at J, with 6 bases between the two ends. There are a few counts of this clone. Its matching antigen is unknown. Sample: PBMCs. The chain employs TRBV11-3 and TRBJ2-1, with no clear D. The clonotype originates from a man aged 40-49 years in good health and CMV-seropositive. CDR3 residues: CASSLATDNEQFF. DNA for the CDR3: TGTGCCAGCAGCTTAGCTACGGACAATGAGCAGTTCTTC.